The rows below give T cell receptor beta chains drawn from one sample of a study of T cells in Graves' hyperthyroidism and ophthalmopathy. In TCRdb, the multiplex PCR reads were re-called with MiXCR into one record per CDR3 protein. This sample has about 560,000 distinct CDR3 sequences, with about 43% found just once. Sequences were obtained from peripheral blood or thyroid tissue (not recorded which). The source of these receptors is a woman between 18 and 30 years old with Graves' hyperthyroidism. Each CDR3 is given with its conserved first and last residue. Fields, in order: J gene, D gene, V gene, clone size, CDR3 protein, CDR3 DNA. A D gene is named only where the DNA matches it firmly. A clone size is listed for some rows: how often the clone was seen (once, few, many), or a class if it is expanded.

TRBJ2-5	TRBD1	TRBV2	.	CATGQGLTQYF	TGTGCCACCGGACAGGGGTTAACCCAGTACTTC
TRBJ1-4	TRBD1	TRBV14	.	CASSLYSGTGGEKLFF	TGTGCCAGCAGCCTCTACTCGGGGACAGGGGGCGAAAAACTGTTTTTT
TRBJ1-2	.	TRBV20-1	few	CSARPGTLGGYTF	TGCAGTGCTAGGCCAGGGACTCTTGGAGGCTACACCTTC
TRBJ1-5	TRBD1	TRBV2	.	CASSRQGARGNQPQHF	TGTGCCAGCAGCCGACAGGGGGCGCGGGGCAATCAGCCCCAGCATTTT
TRBJ2-7	.	TRBV10-3	.	CAWSRSVEQYF	TGTGCCTGGAGCCGGTCAGTCGAGCAGTACTTC
TRBJ1-2	TRBD1	TRBV12-3/TRBV12-4	.	CASSLALARGPGYTF	TGTGCCAGCAGTTTAGCGCTAGCCAGGGGGCCTGGCTACACCTTC
TRBJ1-2	TRBD1	TRBV2	.	CASSLYRQGGGYTF	TGTGCCAGCAGTTTATACCGACAGGGAGGCGGCTACACCTTC
TRBJ1-1	.	TRBV12-3/TRBV12-4	.	CASSFRGGATEAFF	TGTGCCAGCAGTTTTAGGGGGGGTGCCACTGAAGCTTTCTTT
TRBJ2-7	TRBD2	TRBV2	few	CASSESLAARSGEQYF	TGTGCCAGCAGTGAGTCCCTAGCGGCGAGATCTGGCGAGCAGTACTTC
TRBJ1-1	.	TRBV7-9	few	CASSLLKDTEAFF	TGTGCCAGCAGCTTACTAAAGGACACTGAAGCTTTCTTT
TRBJ1-6	.	TRBV12-3/TRBV12-4	few	CASSLRGLSYNSPLHF	TGTGCCAGCAGTTTGCGGGGGCTCAGCTATAATTCACCCCTCCACTTT
TRBJ1-6	TRBD1	TRBV11-1	.	CASTVGQGNSPLHF	TGTGCCAGCACCGTGGGACAGGGTAATTCACCCCTCCACTTT
TRBJ1-6	.	TRBV10-3	.	CAISEGGSFHSPLHF	TGTGCCATCAGCGAGGGGGGTTCTTTCCATTCACCCCTCCACTTT
TRBJ2-7	TRBD2	TRBV24-1	.	CATSQSGGSGSYEQYF	TGTGCCACCAGCCAATCCGGGGGAAGCGGGAGTTACGAGCAGTACTTC
TRBJ2-7	TRBD2	TRBV7-8	few	CASSLERGGYEQYF	TGTGCCAGCAGCTTAGAGCGGGGGGGGTACGAGCAGTACTTC
TRBJ1-1	.	TRBV10-2	.	CASSSGKETEAFF	TGCGCCAGCAGCTCAGGGAAGGAGACTGAAGCTTTCTTT
TRBJ2-3	.	TRBV15	.	CATSSQTDTQCF	TGTGCCACCAGCAGCCAAACAGATACGCAGTGTTTT
TRBJ1-6	TRBD1	TRBV2	.	CTSSTTGTGVSPLHF	TGTACCAGCAGTACCACCGGGACAGGGGTGTCACCCCTCCACTTT
TRBJ1-1	.	TRBV5-1	.	CASSLAANTEAFF	TGTGCCAGCAGCTTGGCCGCGAACACTGAAGCTTTCTTT
TRBJ2-7	TRBD1	TRBV29-1	.	CSVNRQGTTGELYF	TGCAGCGTGAACAGACAGGGGACCACCGGGGAGCTGTACTTC
TRBJ1-1	.	TRBV29-1	few	CSVEGINRGGSTEAFF	TGCAGCGTTGAAGGAATTAACCGAGGAGGGTCCACTGAAGCTTTCTTT
TRBJ2-7	.	TRBV29-1	.	CSVAVRGLYGEQYF	TGCAGCGTTGCAGTCCGGGGGCTATATGGGGAGCAGTACTTC
TRBJ2-5	.	TRBV7-2	few	CASSLGIRRGVETQYF	TGTGCCAGCAGCTTAGGTATTAGGCGGGGAGTTGAGACCCAGTACTTC
TRBJ2-7	TRBD2	TRBV7-6	.	CASSLHLAGPYEQYF	TGTGCCAGCAGCCTTCATCTAGCGGGACCTTACGAGCAGTACTTC
TRBJ2-5	.	TRBV10-3	many	CAIWDMGETQYF	TGTGCCATCTGGGACATGGGGGAGACCCAGTACTTC
TRBJ2-5	.	TRBV10-2	many	CASSESPAQETQYF	TGCGCCAGCAGTGAGTCGCCAGCCCAAGAGACCCAGTACTTC
TRBJ1-1	.	TRBV20-1	.	CSARGSFTEAFF	TGCAGTGCTAGAGGATCTTTCACTGAAGCTTTCTTT
TRBJ2-5	TRBD2	TRBV7-6	.	CASSLRREEEETQYF	TGTGCCAGCAGCTTACGGCGGGAGGAGGAGGAGACCCAGTACTTC
TRBJ2-5	TRBD1	TRBV24-1	many	CATSDRDRGQETQYF	TGTGCCACCAGTGATCGGGACAGGGGACAAGAGACCCAGTACTTC
TRBJ2-5	.	TRBV7-9	once	CASSLNRGGSGQETQYF	TGTGCCAGCAGCTTAAACAGGGGAGGCTCAGGGCAAGAGACCCAGTACTTC
TRBJ1-5	.	TRBV2	few	CASSQDQGLQPQHF	TGTGCCAGCAGTCAAGACCAGGGGTTACAGCCCCAGCATTTT
TRBJ1-2	TRBD1	TRBV2	few	CASSERRTGYGYTF	TGTGCCAGCAGTGAACGGAGGACAGGTTATGGCTACACCTTC
TRBJ2-2	.	TRBV7-9	few	CASNKQGTGELFF	TGTGCCAGCAACAAACAGGGTACCGGGGAGCTGTTTTTT
TRBJ2-7	.	TRBV29-1	.	CGGSESETYEQYF	TGCGGCGGTAGCGAGTCCGAAACCTACGAGCAGTACTTC
TRBJ2-5	.	TRBV12-5	.	CASGLGRDTETQYF	TGTGCTAGTGGTTTGGGCAGGGATACGGAGACCCAGTACTTC
TRBJ2-5	.	TRBV7-2	.	CASSHGDQETQYF	TGTGCCAGCAGCCATGGGGACCAAGAGACCCAGTACTTC
TRBJ1-5	.	TRBV19	many	CASGEEQPQHF	TGTGCCAGTGGAGAAGAACAGCCCCAGCATTTT
TRBJ1-4	TRBD1	TRBV20-1	.	CSARGTGRDTEKLFF	TGCAGTGCTAGAGGGACAGGGAGGGACACTGAAAAACTGTTTTTT
TRBJ1-2	TRBD1	TRBV29-1	.	CSGGGTGDYGYTF	TGCAGCGGGGGGGGGACAGGGGACTATGGCTACACCTTC
TRBJ1-2	TRBD1	TRBV29-1	.	CSVEEDGTGGNYGYTF	TGCAGCGTTGAAGAAGACGGGACAGGGGGAAACTATGGCTACACCTTC
TRBJ1-1	TRBD1	TRBV20-1	.	CSASQDRDTEAFF	TGCAGTGCTAGCCAGGACAGGGATACTGAAGCTTTCTTT
TRBJ1-3	.	TRBV10-3	.	CAIRTAGSNGYTIYF	TGTGCCATCAGAACGGCAGGGTCGAATGGCTACACCATATATTTT